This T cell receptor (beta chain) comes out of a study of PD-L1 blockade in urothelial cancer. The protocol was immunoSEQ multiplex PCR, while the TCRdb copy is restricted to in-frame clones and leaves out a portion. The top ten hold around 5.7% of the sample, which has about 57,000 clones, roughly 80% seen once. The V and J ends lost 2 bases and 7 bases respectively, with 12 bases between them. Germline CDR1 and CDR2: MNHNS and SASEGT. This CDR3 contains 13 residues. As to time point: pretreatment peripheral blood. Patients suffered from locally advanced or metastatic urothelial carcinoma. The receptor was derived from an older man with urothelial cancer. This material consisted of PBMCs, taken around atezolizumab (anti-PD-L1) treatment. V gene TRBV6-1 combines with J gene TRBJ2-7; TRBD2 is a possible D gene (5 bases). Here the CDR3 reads CASSEIGSGEQYF. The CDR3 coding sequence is TGTGCCAGCAGTGAAATTGGGAGCGGTGAGCAGTACTTC.